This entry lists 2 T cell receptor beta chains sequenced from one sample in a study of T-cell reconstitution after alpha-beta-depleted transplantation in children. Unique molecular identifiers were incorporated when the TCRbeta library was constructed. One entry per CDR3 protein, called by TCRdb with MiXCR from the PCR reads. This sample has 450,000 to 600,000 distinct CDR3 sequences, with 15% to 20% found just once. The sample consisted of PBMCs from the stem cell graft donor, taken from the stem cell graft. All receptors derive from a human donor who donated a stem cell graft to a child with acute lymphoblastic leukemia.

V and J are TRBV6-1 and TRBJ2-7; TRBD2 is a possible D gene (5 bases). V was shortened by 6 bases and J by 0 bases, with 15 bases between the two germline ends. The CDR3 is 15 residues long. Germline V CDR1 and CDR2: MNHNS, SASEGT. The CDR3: CASRPGRRSSYEQYF. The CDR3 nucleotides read TGTGCCAGCAGGCCGGGAAGACGGTCCTCCTACGAGCAGTACTTC.

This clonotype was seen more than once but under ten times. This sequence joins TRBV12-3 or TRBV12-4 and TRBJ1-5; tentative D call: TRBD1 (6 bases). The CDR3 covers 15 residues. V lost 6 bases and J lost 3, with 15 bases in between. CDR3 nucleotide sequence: TGTGCCAGCAGCCTTGGACAGCCCTCCAATCAGCCCCAGCATTTT. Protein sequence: CASSLGQPSNQPQHF.